Below, 29 T cell receptor beta chains from the same sample are listed, as sequenced in a study of shared clonotypes between healthy human individuals. The repertoire was sequenced with immunoSEQ multiplex PCR; TCRdb's copy has only in-frame clones and lacks some. The sample has roughly 680,000 clones; 72% are singletons. Sequenced input: memory CD4+ T cells sorted from blood. The subset: CD45RA-negative fraction. The receptors stem from a woman in her 30s in good health.

About this clone: Given a far larger clone just one base away, this is likely a sequencing read error. This rearrangement joins TRBV4-1 to TRBJ2-3, with unresolved D. V was clipped by 0 bases and J by 1 base, with 5 bases between them. The CDR3 consists of 14 residues. In germline, CDR1 is MGHRA, CDR2 YSYEKL. CDR3 loop: CASSQEACTDTQYF. In DNA form, the CDR3 reads TGCGCCAGCAGCCAAGAAGCCTGCACAGATACGCAGTATTTT.

CDR3 protein: CASRDSRSEQFF. The CDR3 DNA reads TGTGCCAGCAGAGACAGTCGATCTGAGCAGTTCTTC. The chain joins TRBV25-1 to TRBJ2-1; a weak D match, TRBD1 (5 bases). Germline CDR1 and CDR2: MGHDK and SYGVNS. The CDR3 is made up of 12 amino acids. Deletions cut 6 bases from V and 9 bases from J, with 12 bases between.

The chain uses TRBV23-1 and TRBJ1-5, with 9 bases matching TRBD1. TRBV23-1 is noted as an ORF with a role that remains uncertain. The CDR3 sequence is 16 residues long. V gave up 6 bases and J gave up 4 bases; unmatched junction bases: 10. CDR3 loop: CASRDRGFRPNQPQHF. The CDR3 DNA sequence: TGCGCCAGCAGGGACAGGGGATTTCGACCAAATCAGCCCCAGCATTTT.

The chain recombines TRBV30 with TRBJ1-5; no clear D. The germline V gene encodes CDR1 GTSNPN and CDR2 SVGIG (reference sequence). The germline V and J ends were trimmed by 4 bases and 3 bases, with 7 bases remaining between them. The CDR3 covers 12 residues. The CDR3 nucleotides read TGTGCCTGGAACCGGGACAATCAGCCCCAGCATTTT. Translation gives CAWNRDNQPQHF. The variable domain in full, with the rest retrieved from reference TRBV30 and TRBJ1-5, is SQTIHQWPATLVQPVGSPLSLECTVEGTSNPNLYWYRQAAGRGLQLLFYSVGIGQISSEVPQNLSASRPQDRQFILSSKKLLLSDSGFYLCAWNRDNQPQHFGDGTRLSIL.

This clone was seen at least ten times. V gene TRBV27 combines with J gene TRBJ2-2, with 16 bases matching TRBD2. This CDR3 contains 19 residues. Per the germline V gene, CDR1 is MNHEY and CDR2 is SMNVEV (reference sequence). V dropped 4 bases and J dropped 6; count of bases not matched to a gene: 11. The CDR3 loop is CASSSTSGTSGRAPGELFF. DNA for the CDR3: TGTGCCAGCAGTTCGACTTCCGGGACTAGCGGGAGGGCACCCGGGGAGCTGTTTTTT.

J is TRBJ2-3 and V is TRBV5-1; 11 bases fit TRBD2. The germline CDR1 and CDR2 sequences are SGHRS and YFSETQ. Losses at the gene ends were 1 base for V and 4 bases for J; bases not matched to a gene: 2. This CDR3 region has 15 residues. CDR3 protein: CASSLQLAGADTQYF. The CDR3 DNA reads TGCGCCAGCAGCTTGCAACTAGCGGGAGCAGATACGCAGTATTTT.

CDR3 protein: CASSKPGTDTQYF. CDR3 coding DNA: TGTGCCAGCAGCAAACCCGGCACAGATACGCAGTATTTT. The chain uses TRBV7-8 and TRBJ2-3; D remains ambiguous. CDR1 SGHVS and CDR2 FQNEAQ come from the germline V gene. Between the trimmed V and J ends, which lost 5 bases and 1 base, there was a span of 7 bases. This CDR3 is 13 amino acids long.

The chain combines TRBV7-9 with TRBJ1-4, with TRBD1 matching 12 bases. This CDR3 spans 15 amino acids. Germline-derived CDR1 and CDR2 are SEHNR and FQNEAQ (reference sequence). V lost 3 bases, J lost 7 bases, and 3 bases stayed unmatched. The CDR3 DNA is TGTGCCAGCAGCTTTGGGACAGGGGGCGTTGAAAAACTGTTTTTT. This translates into CASSFGTGGVEKLFF.

This clone was counted at least ten times. This chain uses TRBV27 with TRBJ2-1; 8 bases map to TRBD2. The CDR3 sequence is 14 residues long. V shed 5 bases and J 2 bases; nucleotides not matched to a gene: 2. Germline CDR1 and CDR2: MNHEY and SMNVEV (reference sequence). The CDR3 coding sequence is TGTGCCAGCAGTCAGCGGGGGCCCTACAATGAGCAGTTCTTC. Translation: CASSQRGPYNEQFF.

This clone has more than one count but fewer than ten. The V call is TRBV10-1, the J call TRBJ2-7, with 8 bases identical to TRBD2. The trim removed 4 bases at V and 4 bases at J, leaving 0 bases unmatched. This CDR3 region has 12 residues. Germline V gene sequence: CDR1 WNHNN, CDR2 SYGVQD (reference sequence). DNA for the CDR3: TGCGCCAGCAGTGCTAGCGGGTACGAGCAGTACTTC. It translates to CASSASGYEQYF.

The sample holds a few counts of this clone. This sequence joins TRBV18 and TRBJ1-2; 7 positions agree with TRBD1. V was clipped by 3 bases and J by 4 bases; unmatched bases: 2. Germline lookup yields CDR1 KGHSH and CDR2 LQKENI. This CDR3 comprises 13 residues. The chain's CDR3 is CASSPDRSYGYTF. Written as DNA, the CDR3 is TGTGCCAGCTCACCGGACAGGTCCTATGGCTACACCTTC.

This clone was counted only a few times. The same CDR3 also results from other DNA sequences found in this sample. The chain employs TRBV4-1 and TRBJ1-5; D ambiguous. This CDR3 spans 16 amino acids. Germline V lookup: CDR1 MGHRA, CDR2 YSYEKL. Trimming cost V 0 bases and J 0 bases, with 9 bases left between them. The chain's CDR3 is CASSQDLGISNQPQHF. In DNA, the CDR3 is TGCGCCAGCAGCCAAGATCTTGGGATTAGCAATCAGCCCCAGCATTTT.

The chain couples TRBV18 to TRBJ2-1; 14 bases match TRBD2. After removal of 3 bases from V and 8 bases from J, the junction contained 6 bases not matched to a gene. CDR3 size: 16 residues. Per germline, CDR1 KGHSH and CDR2 LQKENI. CDR3 DNA sequence: TGTGCCAGCTCACCCCGACTAGCGGGAGGGAGAGATGAGCAGTTCTTC. It encodes CASSPRLAGGRDEQFF.

Only one count was recorded for this clone. The chain employs TRBV7-6 and TRBJ2-1, with 8 bases lining up with TRBD2. Trimming took 5 bases from V and 9 from J; bases not matched to a gene: 9. The CDR3 extends over 14 amino acids. From germline, CDR1 is SGHVS and CDR2 FNYEAQ. The DNA of the CDR3 is TGTGCCAGCAGCACGACAGCGGGAGTAGGTGAGCAGTTCTTC. Translated: CASSTTAGVGEQFF.

The CDR3 DNA sequence: TGTGCCAGTATATTAGGGGATCTTGGTCGCGCAGGGAACACTGAAGCTTTCTTT. As protein: CASILGDLGRAGNTEAFF. The chain recombines TRBV19 with TRBJ1-1; D is possibly TRBD1 (5 bases). CDR1 is LNHDA, CDR2 SQIVND, per germline (reference sequence). This CDR3 spans 18 amino acids. With 7 bases removed from V and 1 base from J, the gap between germline ends came to 25 bases.

This clone turned up a few times. V usage is TRBV7-9 and J usage is TRBJ2-7; D tentatively reads TRBD1 or TRBD2 (5 bases each). The CDR3 sequence is 17 residues long. V shed 0 bases and J shed 3 bases, with 18 bases lying between them. Germline CDR1 is SEHNR and CDR2 is FQNEAQ (reference sequence). The CDR3 coding sequence is TGTGCCAGCAGCTTAGCCGGAAGAGGGGCAACCTTCTACGAGCAGTACTTC. Translation: CASSLAGRGATFYEQYF.

This clone was detected many times. V is TRBV27 and J is TRBJ2-1; 16 positions agree with TRBD2. Germline CDR1 is MNHEY and CDR2 is SMNVEV (reference sequence). This CDR3 is 15 amino acids long. V trimming: 8 bases; J trimming: 5 bases; junction bases outside the gene matches: 3. CDR3 residues: CASGGLAGGNNEQFF. CDR3 sequence (DNA): TGTGCCAGCGGGGGACTAGCGGGAGGGAACAATGAGCAGTTCTTC.

This clone was observed once. V usage is TRBV14 and J usage is TRBJ1-2; tentative D call: TRBD1 (6 bases). Trimming removed 4 bases from V and 3 bases from J, with 18 bases in between. The CDR3 runs to 16 residues. Germline values: CDR1 SGHDN, CDR2 FVKESK. In DNA form, the CDR3 reads TGTGCCAGCAGCCGTAATACAGGGATAAGGGACTATGGCTACACCTTC. This encodes CASSRNTGIRDYGYTF.

The rearrangement uses TRBV5-6 and TRBJ1-3, with D perhaps TRBD1 (6 bases). Looked up from germline, CDR1 is SGHDT and CDR2 is YYEEEE. CDR3 length: 15 amino acids. Trimming left V 1 base short and J 1 base short, with 9 bases between. CDR3 nucleotides: TGTGCCAGCAGCTTGAACAGGGTATCTGGAAACACCATATATTTT. The encoded protein is CASSLNRVSGNTIYF. The full variable domain, completed using reference TRBV5-6 and TRBJ1-3, is DAGVTQSPTHLIKTRGQQVTLRCSPKSGHDTVSWYQQALGQGPQFIFQYYEEEERQRGNFPDRFSGHQFPNYSSELNVNALLLGDSALYLCASSLNRVSGNTIYFGEGSWLTVV.

The chain uses TRBV5-1 and TRBJ1-4; D ambiguous. V lost 0 bases and J lost 9, with 6 bases in between. Germline V lookup: CDR1 SGHRS, CDR2 YFSETQ. CDR3 length: 12 amino acids. CDR3 nucleotide sequence: TGCGCCAGCAGCTTGGACAGCCAAAAACTGTTTTTT. Protein: CASSLDSQKLFF.

The genes are TRBV2 and TRBJ2-3; 9 bases agree with TRBD2. The V and J ends lost 5 bases and 3 bases, in that order; junction bases with no gene match: 6. Per germline, CDR1 SNHLY and CDR2 FYNNEI. This CDR3 spans 15 amino acids. The chain's CDR3 is CASSPAGGITDTQYF. The DNA of the CDR3 is TGTGCCAGCAGTCCAGCGGGAGGTATTACAGATACGCAGTATTTT.

This clone was seen once. This rearrangement joins TRBV6-1 to TRBJ1-1; D is unresolved. Trimming stripped 4 bases from V and 8 bases from J, with 8 bases between. The CDR3 is 11 amino acids. Germline values: CDR1 MNHNS, CDR2 SASEGT. This chain's CDR3 is CASSVDAEAFF. The DNA of the CDR3 is TGTGCCAGCAGTGTAGACGCCGAAGCTTTCTTT.

J is TRBJ2-2 and V is TRBV15; D gene uncertain. The CDR3 runs 15 residues. The V gene's germline CDR1 is LNHNV and CDR2 YYDKDF (reference sequence). V lost 0 bases, J lost 4 bases, and 9 bases lay in between. The CDR3 DNA follows: TGTGCCACCAGCAGAGATTCTGTCTTCACCGGGGAGCTGTTTTTT. Protein product: CATSRDSVFTGELFF. The variable domain in full, completed from reference TRBV15 and TRBJ2-2, reads DAMVIQNPRYQVTQFGKPVTLSCSQTLNHNVMYWYQQKSSQAPKLLFHYYDKDFNNEADTPDNFQSRRPNTSFCFLDIRSPGLGDTAMYLCATSRDSVFTGELFFGEGSRLTVL.

The CDR3 region has the DNA TGTGCCAGCAGTTACTCGACTGGGGAATCCTACAATGAGCAGTTCTTC. Protein sequence: CASSYSTGESYNEQFF. The chain couples TRBV6-5 to TRBJ2-1; D unclear. Germline V gene lookup returns CDR1 MNHEY and CDR2 SVGAGI. This CDR3 comprises 16 residues. V was shortened by 0 bases and J by 1 base, with 10 bases between the two germline ends.

This clone appeared a single time. The J gene is TRBJ2-2, the V gene TRBV5-4; D is ambiguous. The germline CDR1 and CDR2 sequences are SGHNT and YYREEE (reference sequence). The CDR3 loop spans 16 amino acids. V lost 0 bases, J lost 7 bases, and 16 bases lay in between. The chain's CDR3 is CASSLVGRSPHGELFF. As DNA, the CDR3 is TGTGCCAGCAGCTTGGTTGGCAGGTCCCCCCACGGGGAGCTGTTTTTT.

The chain links TRBV27 to TRBJ1-3, with 7 bases lining up with TRBD1. CDR1 is MNHEY, CDR2 SMNVEV, per germline (reference sequence). V lost 6 bases to trimming and J lost 3 bases; unmatched junction nucleotides: 20. The CDR3 runs 19 residues. CDR3 residues: CASSPSGTDQNIGGNTIYF. For the CDR3, the DNA is TGTGCCAGCAGCCCCTCCGGGACAGACCAAAATATAGGTGGAAACACCATATATTTT.

This clone turned up a few times. V usage is TRBV6-1 and J usage is TRBJ2-7; tentative D call: TRBD1 (6 bases). The CDR3 spans 15 residues. V was cut by 0 bases and J by 3 bases, with 12 bases left in between. CDR1 is MNHNS, CDR2 SASEGT, per germline. CDR3 coding DNA: TGTGCCAGCAGTGAAGCTGTTGGCAGGGGCTACGAGCAGTACTTC. This codes for CASSEAVGRGYEQYF.

The V gene is TRBV9, the J gene TRBJ2-5; D ambiguous. V dropped 2 bases and J dropped 4 bases, with 15 bases sitting between them. CDR3 length: 15 residues. Germline V gene sequence: CDR1 SGDLS, CDR2 YYNGEE. CDR3 in DNA: TGTGCCAGCAGCGTTTCGGCGGTGGGCGGAGAGACCCAGTACTTC. This translates into CASSVSAVGGETQYF.

The gene calls are TRBV30 and TRBJ1-2; 9 bases fit TRBD1. Germline V gene data show CDR1 as GTSNPN and CDR2 as SVGIG (reference sequence). This CDR3 contains 15 residues. Germline trimming cut 1 base from V and 7 bases from J; bases unmatched to any gene: 10. CDR3 sequence reads: CAWSAQTGGQGGYTF. Here the CDR3 DNA reads TGTGCCTGGAGTGCCCAAACGGGGGGACAGGGTGGCTACACCTTC.